The present T cell receptor (beta chain) was sequenced within a study of T cell responses to AZD1222 COVID-19 vaccine (dated by TCRdb to the early 2020s). Study-wide context: AZD1222 recipients whose second dose came at about 4 weeks and those whose second dose came at about 12 weeks were combined into one group, since spike-specific TCR depth and breadth did not differ between the two schedules. TCR sequencing covered roughly 230 trial participants: some 210 given two doses of AZD1222 and approximately 25 given two doses of MenACWY control vaccine. Trial participants were enrolled by age into subgroups of 18-55, 56-69 and 70-plus years, and roughly 150, 30 and 60 TCR-sequenced participants, respectively, were included in these subgroups.

Taken from the germline V gene, the CDR1 and CDR2 loops are LGHNA and YSLEER. From the cysteine through the phenylalanine, the CDR3 covers 16 amino acids. Only CDR3 DNA remains: 48 bases, in frame from the first base. Between the V and J ends, shortened by 1 base and 1 base respectively, the junction contains 13 bases. Overall study outcomes, separate from this receptor: Because no day 14 peak-response samples were available, repertoires were characterized only after the peak T cell response. Reportedly, close to half of the unique spike-specific TCRs recognized epitopes lying outside the regions that are mutated in the B.1.351 and B.1.1.7 variants. Conclusions about previously exposed vaccinees are limited because only six or seven AZD1222 recipients were SARS-CoV-2 seropositive at baseline. The vaccine-associated CD4 TCRs covered the entire spike protein, and the dominant responses fell in regions 160-218 and 743-854. In the small 56-69-year group, the increase in depth fell short of significance, most likely because of low power. Participants were mostly white British, with more females than males. The authors suggested clonal diversity may have been underestimated. After two AZD1222 doses, both the breadth and the depth of spike-specific TCRs were significantly higher than at day 0 and than in MenACWY recipients.

The CDR3 regions of human TCRbeta chains were analyzed by immunosequencing. The source study handled its data this way. TCRs in the repertoires were compared against a reference library of SARS-CoV-2-specific TCRs that had been generated with the MIRA antigen-specificity platform. Breadth was defined as the fraction of unique TCRs that were SARS-CoV-2-associated, and depth was defined as the fraction of total T cells that were SARS-CoV-2-associated. Each spike-specific TCR was assigned to its reactive spike region and to a CD4 or CD8 class using the MIRA data. Log10-transformed breadth and depth values were compared by one-way ANOVA with Sidak's multiple comparisons tests. What TCRdb holds here is the immuneACCESS table cut down to in-frame rearrangements. Part of the clones is not present; checked against another copy, under half of the missing clones reflect an unresolved V gene, and the others are unexplained. That table is the source of V, J and clone size, and D and trimming were worked out from the DNA. Within this sample are 150,000 to 200,000 clones, with roughly 93% of them counted one time only. The ten biggest clones cover 9.2% of the sample.

To note about this clone: This clone's antigen is unknown. Qualities for individual bases were not recorded, and no much larger clone is one base off.

This specimen's time point label, interpreted: baseline before first vaccination. The vaccinee samples were drawn from two UK trials, COV001 and COV002, one of which was a single-blind randomized controlled phase 2/3 trial testing AZD1222 (ChAdOx1 nCoV-19) in healthy adults. For TCRbeta chain sequencing, PBMC samples were collected from trial participants at day 0 and at day 28 after the second dose. The source was peripheral blood, collected on day 0 of AZD1222 vaccination. This clonotype was sampled from an adult in good health. The chain is encoded by TRBV4-3 joined to TRBJ1-2; a confident D gene designation cannot be given. The CDR3 loop reads CASSQVRTQFNYGYTF. Here is the DNA: TGCGCCAGCAGCCAAGTTAGGACTCAGTTTAACTATGGCTACACCTTC.